A selection of T cell receptor beta chains follows, all from one sample in a study of blood T cell repertoires in COVID-19. Assay used: immunoSEQ multiplex PCR; TCRdb lists only in-frame clones, some missing. Of 180,000 or so clones in the sample, 85% to 90% were seen once. Source material: peripheral blood. The receptors shown here come from a man aged 50 to 60 with acute or convalescent COVID-19. The CDR3 runs from the conserved cysteine through the conserved F or W. Fields, in order: D gene, clone size, J gene, V gene, CDR3 DNA, CDR3 protein. The D gene is left open where the match is weak. Clone size, where shown, is once, few, many, or a class for clones that have expanded.

>-|-|TRBJ2-2|TRBV5-1
TGCGCCAGCAGCTCGGGACACCCGAACACCGGGGAGCTGTTTTTT
CASSSGHPNTGELFF
>TRBD2|-|TRBJ2-5|TRBV2
TGTGCCAGCAACCCGGGACTAGCGGGACTGGAGACCCAGTACTTC
CASNPGLAGLETQYF
>TRBD2|-|TRBJ2-2|TRBV7-3
TGTGCCAGCAGCCCGGGAGGCCCTAACACCGGGGAGCTGTTTTTT
CASSPGGPNTGELFF
>-|-|TRBJ1-4|TRBV14
TGTGCCAGCAGCCACAGGTCCTGGAATGAAAAACTGTTTTTT
CASSHRSWNEKLFF
>TRBD1|once|TRBJ1-5|TRBV28
TGTGCCAGCAGTTCCACAGGGGTGGGGAATCAGCCCCAGCATTTT
CASSSTGVGNQPQHF
>TRBD2|-|TRBJ2-3|TRBV10-3
TGTGCCATCAGTGAGGTGGTAGCGGGGGACCGTGCCCCAGATACGCAGTATTTT
CAISEVVAGDRAPDTQYF
>TRBD1|-|TRBJ1-5|TRBV7-9
TGTGCCAGCAGCGAGACAGGGTTTCAGCCCCAGCATTTT
CASSETGFQPQHF
>TRBD2|-|TRBJ2-3|TRBV10-1
TGCGCCAGCAGTGCGGGGGGGACAGATACGCAGTATTTT
CASSAGGTDTQYF
>TRBD1|-|TRBJ1-6|TRBV6-5
TGTGCCAGCAAGAGGGGGCAGGGGCACGTGTCACCCCTCCACTTT
CASKRGQGHVSPLHF
>-|once|TRBJ2-1|TRBV20-1
TGCAGTGTGCGCGAGCCCGCAGGGCAGTTCTTC
CSVREPAGQFF
>-|-|TRBJ2-2|TRBV9
TGTGCCAGCAGCCCCACCCAGAGGGATAGGACCGGGGAGCTGTTTTTT
CASSPTQRDRTGELFF
>-|-|TRBJ1-1|TRBV9
TGTGCCAGCAGCGTAAGCCCCGGGTGGAACACTGAAGCTTTCTTT
CASSVSPGWNTEAFF
>-|-|TRBJ1-5|TRBV10-3
TGTGCCATCAGGAAGGGGGATAGCAATCAGCCCCAGCATTTT
CAIRKGDSNQPQHF
>-|-|TRBJ1-2|TRBV9
TGTGCCAGCACCGATAAGGGGGGGGGCTACACCTTC
CASTDKGGGYTF
>-|-|TRBJ1-1|TRBV6-6
TGTGCCAGCAGTTATCTCCCCCTCCAGGGGGCTTTCTTT
CASSYLPLQGAFF
>TRBD1|-|TRBJ2-1|TRBV19
TGTGCCAGTAGCGACCGGGGACAGTATGACAATGAGCAGTTCTTC
CASSDRGQYDNEQFF
>-|once|TRBJ2-4|TRBV6-6
TGTGCCACGTTGCAGAAGACACTAGCCAAAAACATTCAGTACTTC
CATLQKTLAKNIQYF
>-|-|TRBJ1-2|TRBV6-5
TGTGCCAGCAGTAACACAGGTCTCTATGGCTACACCTTC
CASSNTGLYGYTF